Listed here are 9 T cell receptor beta chains from one sample, sequenced in a study of metastatic and nonmetastatic thyroid tumors (dated by TCRdb to about 2020). No patient had received any treatment before thyroid surgery. Receptor libraries were prepared by PCR. Reads for this sample came from an Illumina HiSeq 4000. The raw public reads went through TCRdb reprocessing: fastp at Q25, MiXCR clone calling, in-frame beta chains kept. A total of about 20,000 clones appear in this sample, approximately 25% of them only once. About 6% of the sample goes to the ten largest clones. Input material: tumor tissue. Receptors originate from a female donor with papillary thyroid cancer or a benign thyroid nodule (not recorded which). Some clones in this sample may be carry-over from other donors' samples.

J is TRBJ2-7 and V is TRBV12-5; TRBD1 or TRBD2 may be the D gene (5 bases each). The CDR3 is 13 residues long. Per germline, CDR1 LGHNT and CDR2 FRNRAP. Trimming took off 3 bases at V and 6 bases at J, with 12 bases between the two ends. This CDR3 reads CASGFNPGGEQYF. The CDR3 DNA reads as TGTGCTAGTGGTTTCAACCCTGGGGGCGAGCAGTACTTC.

This clone qualifies as medium-sized. The chain couples TRBV6-2 or TRBV6-3 to TRBJ2-2; 11 positions agree with TRBD2. J was trimmed by 1 base and V by 2 bases; bases with no gene match: 3. This CDR3 has 17 amino acids. Germline V gene data show CDR1 as MNHEY and CDR2 as SVGEGT. In nucleotides, the CDR3 is TGTGCCAGCAGTTACCAGACTAGCGGGATGAACACCGGGGAGCTGTTTTTT. Translating gives CASSYQTSGMNTGELFF.

As concerns this clone: One end of the junction varies from germline; a read error may be responsible. The gene calls are TRBV28 and TRBJ1-5; TRBD1 agrees at 7 bases. Germline CDR1 is MDHEN and CDR2 is SYDVKM. The CDR3 contains 15 residues. CDR3 sequence reads: CASTLKGAHNHPQHF. CDR3 in DNA: TGTGCCAGCACTCTTAAGGGGGCCCACAATCATCCCCAGCATTTT.

The chain employs TRBV7-8 and TRBJ1-1; unclear D gene. The CDR3 runs to 12 residues. The V gene lost 5 bases and the J gene lost 7 bases, with 11 bases spanning the gap. The germline gives CDR1 SGHVS, CDR2 FQNEAQ. CDR3 sequence (DNA): TGTGCCAGCAGCCCGGTCCGCGGTGAAGCTTTCTTT. Protein product: CASSPVRGEAFF.

J is TRBJ2-1 and V is TRBV9, with D uncertain. The CDR3 is 15 amino acids. V lost 0 bases to trimming and J lost 0 bases, with 7 bases between them. CDR1 is SGDLS and CDR2 is YYNGEE in the germline V gene. CDR3 amino acids: CASSVGLSSYNEQFF. DNA of the CDR3: TGTGCCAGCAGCGTAGGTCTAAGCTCCTACAATGAGCAGTTCTTC.

For the CDR3, the DNA is TGTGCCAGCAGGCAGAAGCCCTTGGCTATCGGTTATAGCACAGATACGCAGTATTTT. It encodes CASRQKPLAIGYSTDTQYF. The chain uses TRBV6-2 or TRBV6-3 and TRBJ2-3; no definite D call. Trimming left V 6 bases short and J 0 bases short, with 25 bases between. Per the germline V gene, CDR1 is MNHEY and CDR2 is SVGEGT. This CDR3 spans 19 amino acids.

The genes are TRBV24-1 and TRBJ2-2; D might be TRBD1 (6 bases). In germline, CDR1 is KGHDR, CDR2 SFDVKD. This CDR3 has 14 amino acids. V was pared by 3 bases and J by 7 bases, with 11 bases between. CDR3 nucleotides: TGTGCCACCAGTGATAACAGGGAAAGCGGGGAGCTGTTTTTT. This translates into CATSDNRESGELFF.

This clone was found a few times. The gene calls are TRBV28 and TRBJ2-7; D is undetermined. In germline, CDR1 is MDHEN, CDR2 SYDVKM. V was shortened by 5 bases and J by 4 bases, with 15 bases between the two germline ends. The CDR3 contains 14 residues. The DNA for the CDR3 is TGTGCCAGCAGTCCAAGGGAAAGGGCGTACGAGCAGTACTTC. It codes for CASSPRERAYEQYF.

This clone was seen repeatedly, ten times or more. Different DNA sequences within this sample yield the same CDR3. For the CDR3, the DNA is TGTGCCAGCAGCTCAGACAGTTTTGCCTCTTACGAGCAGTACTTC. This gives the protein CASSSDSFASYEQYF. The rearrangement joins TRBV7-8 to TRBJ2-7; perhaps TRBD1 as D (5 bases). Germline V lookup: CDR1 SGHVS, CDR2 FQNEAQ. The V end was cut by 4 bases, the J end by 4 bases, with 17 bases between. The length of the CDR3 is 15 residues.